A single sample gave rise to the 17 T cell receptor beta chains below, sequenced in a study of shared clonotypes between healthy human individuals. CD45RO-negative, CCR7-selected cells formed the naive CD8 fraction, which excluded terminally differentiated effector memory CD45RA+ cells. Method: immunoSEQ multiplex PCR; TCRdb's copy keeps in-frame clones and lacks some. The data contain about 2,200,000 clones, 93% of them seen just once; the ten biggest clones take up approximately 1.7%. The sequenced sample consisted of naive CD8+ T cells from PBMCs. Receptor source: a man between 18 and 29 years old in good health. Some clones in this sample may be carry-over from other donors' samples.

This sequence joins TRBV19 and TRBJ2-1, with 7 nucleotides matching TRBD2. CDR1 is LNHDA, CDR2 SQIVND, per germline (reference sequence). This CDR3 contains 15 residues. The V segment lost 3 bases and the J segment 5 bases; nucleotides outside the gene matches: 7. DNA for the CDR3: TGTGCCAGTAGTATCTGGCTAGCGGAGAACAATGAGCAGTTCTTC. Residues: CASSIWLAENNEQFF.

V is TRBV28 and J is TRBJ1-4; a possible D gene is TRBD1 (6 bases). This CDR3 contains 15 residues. With 5 bases removed from V and 7 bases from J, the gap between germline ends came to 17 bases. Germline V CDR1 and CDR2: MDHEN, SYDVKM. CDR3 in amino acids: CASSRYQGLGEKLFF. CDR3 nucleotides: TGTGCCAGCAGTCGTTACCAGGGGCTTGGTGAAAAACTGTTTTTT. Looking up the rest from reference TRBV28 and TRBJ1-4 gives the full variable domain: DVKVTQSSRYLVKRTGEKVFLECVQDMDHENMFWYRQDPGLGLRLIYFSYDVKMKEKGDIPEGYSVSREKKERFSLILESASTNQTSMYLCASSRYQGLGEKLFFGSGTQLSVL.

The CDR3 nucleotides read TGTGCCAGCAGCTTAAAGACCACCGGGACCCAGTATTTT. This gives the protein CASSLKTTGTQYF. V usage is TRBV7-3 and J usage is TRBJ2-3, with D perhaps being TRBD1 or TRBD2 (5 bases each). V lost 1 base and J 12 bases, leaving 14 bases between the germline ends. CDR3 length equals 13 residues. CDR1 is SGHTA and CDR2 is FQGTGA in the germline V gene. The whole variable domain, remainder taken from reference TRBV7-3 and TRBJ2-3, is GAGVSQTPSNKVTEKGKYVELRCDPISGHTALYWYRQSLGQGPEFLIYFQGTGAADDSGLPNDRFFAVRPEGSVSTLKIQRTERGDSAVYLCASSLKTTGTQYFGPGTRLTVL.

The chain carries TRBV28 and TRBJ1-5; D uncertain. CDR1 and CDR2 from the germline V gene are MDHEN and SYDVKM. The length of the CDR3 is 15 residues. V gave up 6 bases and J gave up 6 bases, with 18 bases separating them. The CDR3 DNA reads as TGTGCCAGCAGACCTAAATACGGCTCTGGTCAGCCCCAGCATTTT. Protein product: CASRPKYGSGQPQHF.

The V call is TRBV27, the J call TRBJ2-7, with 8 bases matching TRBD2. This CDR3 is 15 amino acids long. The germline V gene has CDR1 MNHEY and CDR2 SMNVEV (reference sequence). V lost 6 bases to trimming and J lost 5 bases; unmatched junction nucleotides: 12. The DNA for the CDR3 is TGTGCCAGCAGACAAGCGGGAGACGAGTGGGACGAGCAGTACTTC. Its translation is CASRQAGDEWDEQYF.

The sample holds one count of this clone. The CDR3 is CSVEGVGRLHSEQYF. CDR3 coding DNA: TGCAGCGTTGAAGGGGTGGGGCGCCTGCATAGTGAGCAGTACTTC. The rearrangement joins TRBV29-1 to TRBJ2-7; a possible D gene is TRBD1 (5 bases). This CDR3 region has 15 residues. Germline V lookup: CDR1 SQVTM, CDR2 ANQGSEA. V lost 1 base and J lost 7, with 20 bases in between.

J is TRBJ2-7 and V is TRBV19, with TRBD1 as a possible D gene (5 bases). The CDR3 extends over 15 amino acids. Germline assignment: CDR1 LNHDA and CDR2 SQIVND (reference sequence). V lost 3 bases and J lost 3, with 15 bases in between. CDR3 sequence: CASSIEETEVYEQYF. DNA of the CDR3: TGTGCCAGTAGTATCGAGGAGACAGAAGTCTACGAGCAGTACTTC.

The chain uses TRBV27 and TRBJ2-1; 7 positions match TRBD2. CDR3 length: 15 residues. The J segment lost 6 bases and the V segment lost 3 bases, leaving 8 bases of the junction unmatched. CDR1 is MNHEY and CDR2 is SMNVEV in the germline V gene (reference sequence). CDR3 in DNA: TGTGCCAGCAGTTTTGCGGGAGCCACGGCCAATGAGCAGTTCTTC. Translation gives CASSFAGATANEQFF.

The rearrangement links TRBV10-3 to TRBJ2-5; D possibly corresponds to TRBD2 (6 bases). This CDR3 region has 15 residues. Germline CDR1 and CDR2: ENHRY and SYGVKD. The V end was cut by 2 bases, the J end by 5 bases, with 15 bases between. CDR3 in amino acids: CAISEEEGRLETQYF. In DNA, the CDR3 is TGTGCCATCAGTGAGGAGGAGGGCCGGTTGGAGACCCAGTACTTC.

The chain combines TRBV7-9 with TRBJ2-3; 7 bases fit TRBD2. Trimming cost V 3 bases and J 3 bases; bases outside gene matches: 9. This CDR3 comprises 16 residues. Germline values: CDR1 SEHNR, CDR2 FQNEAQ (reference sequence). The CDR3 DNA follows: TGTGCCAGCAGCTTTGCGGGGGTGTGGAAAACAGATACGCAGTATTTT. Protein: CASSFAGVWKTDTQYF.

The chain links TRBV4-2 to TRBJ2-7; 7 bases match TRBD2. The V gene end was trimmed by 0 bases and the J gene end by 4 bases; junction bases not matched to a gene: 9. Germline-derived CDR1 and CDR2 are LGHNA and YNFKEQ. This CDR3 contains 16 residues. Here the CDR3 reads CASSQERASGAYEQYF. The CDR3 nucleotides are TGTGCCAGCAGCCAAGAGCGGGCTAGCGGAGCATACGAGCAGTACTTC.

This sequence joins TRBV15 and TRBJ1-4, with TRBD1 matching over 7 bases. This CDR3 contains 16 residues. Trimming cost V 0 bases and J 3 bases; bases outside gene matches: 4. The germline gives CDR1 LNHNV, CDR2 YYDKDF (reference sequence). DNA of the CDR3: TGTGCCACCAGCAGAGATGCGGGGACAGCTAATGAAAAACTGTTTTTT. It encodes CATSRDAGTANEKLFF.

The CDR3 is CASSGTTSGAYNEQFF. CDR3 DNA: TGTGCCAGCAGCGGAACGACTAGCGGGGCCTACAATGAGCAGTTCTTC. This chain links TRBV7-9 with TRBJ2-1; 11 bases line up with TRBD2. Trimming removed 5 bases from V and 2 bases from J; junction bases left unmatched: 5. Germline V CDR1 and CDR2: SEHNR, FQNEAQ (reference sequence). CDR3 length: 16 residues.

The rearrangement joins TRBV9 to TRBJ1-2; D is unresolved. CDR3 length: 15 amino acids. The V end lost 1 base, the J end lost 2 bases, and 12 bases lay between the germline ends. Germline V gene data show CDR1 as SGDLS and CDR2 as YYNGEE. The CDR3 coding sequence is TGTGCCAGCAGCGTATCGGCAGACTCGAACTATGGCTACACCTTC. Protein: CASSVSADSNYGYTF.

The CDR3: CAISEVSGAYEQFF. For the CDR3, the DNA is TGTGCCATCAGTGAGGTTAGCGGCGCCTACGAGCAGTTCTTC. The chain links TRBV10-3 to TRBJ2-1; possibly TRBD2 for D (6 bases). V was pared by 2 bases and J by 10 bases, with 15 bases between. Per the germline V gene, CDR1 is ENHRY and CDR2 is SYGVKD. The CDR3 covers 14 residues.

This chain uses TRBV27 with TRBJ2-1; D perhaps matches TRBD2 (5 bases). The V gene's germline CDR1 is MNHEY and CDR2 SMNVEV (reference sequence). V was trimmed by 5 bases and J by 6 bases, leaving 8 bases between them. This CDR3 has 12 residues. Here the CDR3 reads CASSEGVNEQFF. The CDR3 DNA reads TGTGCCAGCAGTGAGGGAGTCAATGAGCAGTTCTTC.

Turning to this clone: Within the sample, other DNA sequences also encode this same CDR3. The chain has TRBV4-3 and TRBJ2-1; 9 bases agree with TRBD2. The V and J ends lost 1 base and 2 bases, in that order; junction bases with no gene match: 0. Germline V gene lookup returns CDR1 LGHNA and CDR2 YSLEER. The CDR3 contains 15 residues. Here the CDR3 reads CASSQGLAAYNEQFF. For the CDR3, the DNA is TGCGCCAGCAGCCAAGGACTAGCGGCCTACAATGAGCAGTTCTTC.